A single sample is the source of the 7 T cell receptor beta chains below, sequenced in a study of blood T cells in healthy people across ages. Using a J-beta primer mix together with a sample-barcoded 5' primer, a second PCR was run for about 7 to 12 cycles. TCRdb analysed the 5' RACE reads with MiXCR anew, one entry per CDR3 protein. Among over 1,200,000 distinct CDR3 sequences, approximately 63% were seen once, and the ten largest hold about 6.3%. The sequenced sample consisted of blood. The receptors originated from a man aged 18 to 29 in good health.

In its sample, this clonotype was seen a few times. The gene calls are TRBV5-1 and TRBJ2-7; 13 nucleotides line up with TRBD2. V trimming: 3 bases; J trimming: 6 bases; junction bases outside the gene matches: 6. The CDR3 runs 15 residues. CDR1 is SGHRS, CDR2 YFSETQ, per germline. The CDR3 loop is CASSSGTSGIGEQYF. DNA of the CDR3: TGCGCCAGCAGCTCCGGGACTAGCGGGATCGGCGAGCAGTACTTC.

V is TRBV3-1 and J is TRBJ1-1; 10 bases agree with TRBD1. The germline CDR1 and CDR2 sequences are LGHDT and YNNKEL (reference sequence). Trimming took 8 bases from V and 5 from J; bases not matched to a gene: 14. CDR3 length equals 16 residues. The CDR3: CASSGTGASTGTEAFF. CDR3 DNA sequence: TGTGCCAGCTCCGGGACAGGGGCCTCCACAGGTACTGAAGCTTTCTTT.

The gene calls are TRBV7-2 and TRBJ2-5, with D possibly matching TRBD2 (6 bases). Germline V gene data show CDR1 as SGHTA and CDR2 as FQGNSA. The CDR3 contains 13 residues. V lost 5 bases, J lost 6 bases, and 13 bases lay in between. The CDR3 spells CASSKSDYQTQYF. The DNA for the CDR3 is TGTGCCAGCAGCAAATCGGACTATCAGACCCAGTACTTC.

The chain employs TRBV20-1 and TRBJ1-3, with a tentative D call TRBD1 (5 bases). In germline, CDR1 is DFQATT, CDR2 SNEGSKA (reference sequence). The germline V and J ends were trimmed by 3 bases and 0 bases, with 12 bases remaining between them. The CDR3 loop spans 15 amino acids. CDR3: CSASSGQDSGNTIYF. The CDR3 nucleotides are TGCAGTGCTAGTTCAGGGCAGGACTCTGGAAACACCATATATTTT.

The chain combines TRBV7-2 with TRBJ2-7; the match to TRBD2 covers 10 bases. V shed 3 bases, J shed 7 bases, and the junction held 15 bases outside the gene matches. Looked up from germline, CDR1 is SGHTA and CDR2 is FQGNSA. The CDR3 sequence is 17 residues long. DNA of the CDR3: TGTGCCAGCAGCTTCTTCCCCCTAGCGGGGGCCTACAATGAGCAGTACTTC. It codes for CASSFFPLAGAYNEQYF.

The CDR3 sequence is CASSRGWRNAAGEIDEQYF. CDR3 in DNA: TGCGCCAGCAGCCGAGGGTGGAGGAACGCAGCGGGAGAAATTGACGAGCAGTACTTC. The chain joins TRBV5-1 to TRBJ2-5; 8 bases match TRBD2. The J call may be faulty, since TRBJ2-7 better matches the DNA end. The CDR3 covers 19 residues. Germline lookup yields CDR1 SGHRS and CDR2 YFSETQ.

The chain uses TRBV20-1 and TRBJ2-1; unclear D gene. The end of the DNA aligns better with TRBJ2-7, so the J call may be wrong. The CDR3 covers 13 residues. The germline V gene encodes CDR1 DFQATT and CDR2 SNEGSKA (reference sequence). CDR3 nucleotide sequence: TGCAGTGCGGAAAACTACAACTACAATGAGCAGTACTTC. Protein: CSAENYNYNEQYF.